One sample yielded the 15 T cell receptor beta chains listed below, sequenced in a study of control samples from healthy donors and cancer patients. Assay used: immunoSEQ multiplex PCR; TCRdb lists only in-frame clones, some missing. The sample shows some 140,000 clones, 92% of them seen only once. The specimen was blood. The source is a man aged 25-40 years in good health.

This chain joins TRBV7-9 and TRBJ2-7; tentatively, D is TRBD2 (5 bases). The CDR3 is 13 residues long. Per germline, CDR1 SEHNR and CDR2 FQNEAQ (reference sequence). V was shortened by 0 bases and J by 3 bases, with 6 bases between the two germline ends. The CDR3 here is CASSLAGVYEQYF. CDR3 DNA: TGTGCCAGCAGCTTAGCCGGGGTCTACGAGCAGTACTTC.

The chain is built from TRBV7-8 and TRBJ2-2; the D gene is possibly TRBD2 (5 bases). CDR1 SGHVS and CDR2 FQNEAQ come from the germline V gene. V was shortened by 1 base and J by 2 bases, with 14 bases between the two germline ends. The CDR3 is made up of 17 amino acids. In nucleotides, the CDR3 is TGTGCCAGCAGCTTAGGTCGGGTAGCTAGCAACACCGGGGAGCTGTTTTTT. Translating gives CASSLGRVASNTGELFF.

This chain links TRBV5-6 with TRBJ2-3, with D uncertain. From germline, CDR1 is SGHDT and CDR2 YYEEEE. With 1 base removed from V and 6 bases from J, the gap between germline ends came to 9 bases. The CDR3 sequence is 13 residues long. CDR3 sequence reads: CASSLPSWDTQYF. The CDR3 DNA is TGTGCCAGCAGCTTGCCCTCCTGGGATACGCAGTATTTT.

The chain links TRBV14 to TRBJ2-5; D may correspond to TRBD1 or TRBD2 (5 bases each). The CDR3 has 15 amino acids. Germline loops: CDR1 SGHDN, CDR2 FVKESK. The V and J ends lost 0 bases and 6 bases respectively, with 14 bases between them. CDR3 in amino acids: CASSQEGASRQTQYF. CDR3 nucleotide sequence: TGTGCCAGCAGCCAAGAAGGGGCTAGCAGGCAGACCCAGTACTTC.

The chain has TRBV29-1 and TRBJ1-2; the D gene is possibly TRBD1 (5 bases). Germline CDR1 SQVTM, CDR2 ANQGSEA. There are 12 residues in the CDR3. CDR3 nucleotides: TGCAGTGGACTCGGGGGAAACTATGGCTACACCTTC. This translates into CSGLGGNYGYTF.

The chain joins TRBV6-2 or TRBV6-3 to TRBJ2-1, with D perhaps being TRBD1 or TRBD2 (5 bases each). This CDR3 region has 15 residues. Looked up from germline, CDR1 is MNHEY and CDR2 is SVGEGT. V lost 2 bases and J lost 3, with 11 bases in between. The CDR3 DNA reads TGTGCCAGCAGTTACGGGGGAAACAGCTACAATGAGCAGTTCTTC. Translating gives CASSYGGNSYNEQFF.

CDR3 residues: CASSFSGTVSNQPQHF. For the CDR3, the DNA is TGTGCCAGCAGCTTCTCAGGGACAGTTAGCAATCAGCCCCAGCATTTT. The chain employs TRBV5-6 and TRBJ1-5; 7 nucleotides agree with TRBD1. The V segment lost 2 bases and the J segment 0 bases; nucleotides outside the gene matches: 5. In germline, CDR1 is SGHDT, CDR2 YYEEEE. This CDR3 region has 16 residues.

This rearrangement joins TRBV14 to TRBJ2-7, with 7 nucleotides matching TRBD2. Trimming cost V 4 bases and J 3 bases; bases outside gene matches: 15. This CDR3 region has 17 residues. Germline CDR1 is SGHDN and CDR2 is FVKESK. The CDR3: CASSPQGWLADYYEQYF. The CDR3 region has the DNA TGTGCCAGCAGCCCCCAGGGTTGGCTAGCGGATTACTACGAGCAGTACTTC.

The chain joins TRBV27 to TRBJ2-1; D is possibly TRBD1 (6 bases). The germline V gene has CDR1 MNHEY and CDR2 SMNVEV (reference sequence). The V gene lost 2 bases and the J gene lost 4 bases, with 12 bases spanning the gap. CDR3 length equals 15 residues. The DNA for the CDR3 is TGTGCCAGCAGTTTAAGGGGGACAAGTTACAATGAGCAGTTCTTC. This sequence encodes CASSLRGTSYNEQFF.

V is TRBV6-4 and J is TRBJ1-2; 8 positions agree with TRBD1. The length of the CDR3 is 15 residues. V shed 7 bases, J shed 2 bases, and the junction held 9 bases outside the gene matches. Per the germline V gene, CDR1 is MRHNA and CDR2 is SNTAGT. The CDR3 sequence: CASKDSDRGNYGYTF. CDR3 bases: TGTGCCAGCAAAGACTCCGACAGGGGCAACTATGGCTACACCTTC.

The V call is TRBV27, the J call TRBJ1-3; 9 nucleotides match TRBD1. The length of the CDR3 is 13 residues. With 10 bases clipped from V and 2 bases from J, the junction kept 3 bases outside the gene matches. Germline V lookup: CDR1 MNHEY, CDR2 SMNVEV (reference sequence). In DNA, the CDR3 is TGTGCCACATGGACAGGGGCTGGAAACACCATATATTTT. Translated, it gives CATWTGAGNTIYF.

This rearrangement joins TRBV7-9 to TRBJ1-2; 7 bases are shared with TRBD1. The V segment lost 2 bases and the J segment 4 bases; nucleotides outside the gene matches: 7. This CDR3 region has 15 residues. CDR1 and CDR2 (germline): SEHNR, FQNEAQ (reference sequence). The CDR3 nucleotides are TGTGCCAGCAGCTTAAAACAGGGGATCAGCTATGGCTACACCTTC. It codes for CASSLKQGISYGYTF.

The chain is built from TRBV11-2 and TRBJ1-1; no clear D gene. Trimming shortened V by 5 bases and J by 1 base, and 11 bases separated the two germline ends. Per the germline V gene, CDR1 is SGHAT and CDR2 is FQNNGV. CDR3 size: 14 residues. The CDR3 here is CASSPAPRNTEAFF. In nucleotides, the CDR3 is TGTGCCAGCAGCCCAGCCCCACGGAACACTGAAGCTTTCTTT.

This clone was counted between two and nine times. The chain carries TRBV7-9 and TRBJ2-1, with TRBD2 matching 10 bases. Germline trimming cut 5 bases from V and 6 bases from J; bases unmatched to any gene: 13. Germline V gene data show CDR1 as SEHNR and CDR2 as FQNEAQ (reference sequence). CDR3 size: 17 residues. CDR3 protein: CASSTSRGLAKFNEQFF. CDR3 nucleotides: TGTGCCAGCAGCACTTCACGGGGACTAGCGAAGTTCAATGAGCAGTTCTTC.

J is TRBJ1-4 and V is TRBV28; no clear D gene. V dropped 3 bases and J dropped 4 bases, with 9 bases sitting between them. There are 14 residues in the CDR3. Germline values: CDR1 MDHEN, CDR2 SYDVKM. The CDR3: CASSLRKLNEKLFF. The DNA of the CDR3 is TGTGCCAGCAGTTTGAGAAAACTTAATGAAAAACTGTTTTTT.